This section outlines one T cell receptor beta chain sequence together with its context. Clones were read by immunoSEQ multiplex PCR, and TCRdb kept only the in-frame ones, dropping some. This sample carries some 97,000 clones, around four fifths of them seen once, and the ten largest clones take over 10%. This entry is derived from a study of blood T cell repertoires in COVID-19. Looking at the study overall: The study drew acute and convalescent COVID-19 samples from the United States, Italy and Spain. PBMCs, B-cell-depleted T cells, or T cells were the source of the cDNA or gDNA that made up the material.

Trimming cost V 4 bases and J 5 bases; bases outside gene matches: 12. The CDR3 has 17 residues. The germline V gene has CDR1 SGHVS and CDR2 FQNEAQ. Sequenced: peripheral blood. V is TRBV7-8 and J is TRBJ2-5; the match to TRBD2 covers 11 bases. This sequence was found in a woman in her 70s with acute or convalescent COVID-19. The CDR3 region is CASSSWTSGSGAETQYF. In DNA, the CDR3 is TGTGCCAGCAGCTCCTGGACTAGCGGGTCGGGTGCTGAGACCCAGTACTTC.